This paragraph covers one T cell receptor beta chain sequence. In the original workflow: Amplification of reference gene primers was used by the study to estimate nucleated cell counts. Sequencing used immunoSEQ multiplex PCR; TCRdb keeps in-frame clones, though not all of them. That table gives V, J and clone size, and the DNA gave D and trimming. There are some 87,000 clones in the sample; around nine tenths occur only once, and more than 3.5% lies in the top ten. The data belong to a study of blood T cell repertoires in COVID-19. On the study more broadly: There were acute and convalescent COVID-19 samples, and they came from the United States, Italy and Spain. PBMCs, B-cell-depleted T cells, or T cells provided the cDNA or gDNA that made up the material.

Followed over time, Seattle patients had been enrolled while infection was active. The clonotype comes from a human donor with COVID-19, enrolled during active disease. The donor label of this sample is uncertain. The sample comprised peripheral blood.

The DNA for the CDR3 is TGTGCCAGTATCGGGGGGGCCGAGCAGTACTTC. Its protein product is CASIGGAEQYF. This chain joins TRBV19 and TRBJ2-7; 8 bases are a match to TRBD2. Germline V CDR1 and CDR2: LNHDA, SQIVND (reference sequence). V lost 7 bases and J lost 6; bases outside the gene matches: 2. This CDR3 comprises 11 residues.